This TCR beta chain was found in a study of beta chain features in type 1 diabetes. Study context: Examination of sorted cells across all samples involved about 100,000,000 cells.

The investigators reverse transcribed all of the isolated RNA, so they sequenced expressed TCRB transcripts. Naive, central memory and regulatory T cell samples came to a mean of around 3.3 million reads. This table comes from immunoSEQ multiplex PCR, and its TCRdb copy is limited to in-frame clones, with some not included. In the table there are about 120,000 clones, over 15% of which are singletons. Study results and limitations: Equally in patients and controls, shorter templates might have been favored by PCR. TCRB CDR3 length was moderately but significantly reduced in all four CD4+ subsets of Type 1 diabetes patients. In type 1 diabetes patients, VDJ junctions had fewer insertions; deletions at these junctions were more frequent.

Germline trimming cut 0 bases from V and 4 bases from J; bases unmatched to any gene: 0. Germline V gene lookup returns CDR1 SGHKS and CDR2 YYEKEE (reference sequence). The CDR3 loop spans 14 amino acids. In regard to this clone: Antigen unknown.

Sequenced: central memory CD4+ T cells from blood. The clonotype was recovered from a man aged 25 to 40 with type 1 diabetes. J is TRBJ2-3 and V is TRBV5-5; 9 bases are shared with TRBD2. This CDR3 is CASSLGTSADTQYF. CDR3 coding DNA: TGTGCCAGCAGCTTGGGGACTAGCGCAGATACGCAGTATTTT.